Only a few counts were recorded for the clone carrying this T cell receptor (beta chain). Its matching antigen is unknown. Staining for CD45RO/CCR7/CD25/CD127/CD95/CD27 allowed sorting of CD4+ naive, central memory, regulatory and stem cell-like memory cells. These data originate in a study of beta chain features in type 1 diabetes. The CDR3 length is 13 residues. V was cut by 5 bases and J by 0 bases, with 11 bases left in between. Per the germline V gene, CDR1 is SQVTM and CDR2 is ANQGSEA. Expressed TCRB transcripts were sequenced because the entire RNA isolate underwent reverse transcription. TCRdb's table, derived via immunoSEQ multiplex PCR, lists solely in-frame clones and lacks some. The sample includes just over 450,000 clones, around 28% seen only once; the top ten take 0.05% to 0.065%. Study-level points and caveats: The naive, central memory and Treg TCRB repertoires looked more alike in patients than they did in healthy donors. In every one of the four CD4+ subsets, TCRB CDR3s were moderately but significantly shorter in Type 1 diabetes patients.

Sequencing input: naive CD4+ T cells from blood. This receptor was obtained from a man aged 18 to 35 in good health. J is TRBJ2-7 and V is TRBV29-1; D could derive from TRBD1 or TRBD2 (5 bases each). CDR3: CSVLGPSSYEQYF. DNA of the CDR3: TGCAGCGTTTTGGGACCGAGCTCCTACGAGCAGTACTTC.